A single sample is the source of the 20 T cell receptor beta chains below, sequenced in a study of control samples from healthy donors and cancer patients. Only in-frame clones appear in the TCRdb table, and some are missing; sequencing was by immunoSEQ multiplex PCR. The specimen's table records some 190,000 clones. Sequenced material: blood. All receptors come from a woman aged 30 to 39 in good health.

The CDR3 nucleotides read TGTGCCAGCAGCCAACAGCTTAATGAAAAACTGTTTTTT. Amino acids: CASSQQLNEKLFF. V usage is TRBV14 and J usage is TRBJ1-4, with D unclear. The CDR3 runs 13 residues. Deletions cut 2 bases from V and 4 bases from J, with 5 bases between. The V gene's germline CDR1 is SGHDN and CDR2 FVKESK.

V gene TRBV4-1 combines with J gene TRBJ2-2; D remains ambiguous. Trimming took off 2 bases at V and 5 bases at J, with 15 bases between the two ends. Germline loops: CDR1 MGHRA, CDR2 YSYEKL. This CDR3 is built from 16 residues. In nucleotides, the CDR3 is TGCGCCAGCAGCCAATCTTTGGGCCCCCGGACCGGGGAGCTGTTTTTT. Protein product: CASSQSLGPRTGELFF.

V is TRBV28 and J is TRBJ1-2, with TRBD1 matching over 7 bases. Germline V gene lookup returns CDR1 MDHEN and CDR2 SYDVKM. The CDR3 runs 16 residues. After removal of 3 bases from V and 6 bases from J, the junction contained 13 bases not matched to a gene. CDR3 amino acids: CASSFGLAGGFDGYTF. CDR3 sequence (DNA): TGTGCCAGCAGTTTCGGCTTAGCAGGGGGGTTTGATGGCTACACCTTC.

The V call is TRBV28, the J call TRBJ1-3; no definite D call. Germline CDR1 reads MDHEN; CDR2 reads SYDVKM. CDR3 length: 15 residues. Trimming left V 6 bases short and J 0 bases short, with 12 bases between. The CDR3 nucleotides read TGTGCCAGCAGAGTCCGAGAAATCTCTGGAAACACCATATATTTT. It encodes CASRVREISGNTIYF.

The rearrangement joins TRBV6-5 to TRBJ1-2, with D perhaps TRBD1 (5 bases). The CDR3 extends over 13 amino acids. V lost 5 bases and J lost 4, with 11 bases in between. The V gene's germline CDR1 is MNHEY and CDR2 SVGAGI. CDR3 DNA: TGTGCCAGCAGTCTAGGGGCAAGCTATGGCTACACCTTC. Encoded protein: CASSLGASYGYTF.

The rearrangement uses TRBV30 and TRBJ1-1; D is undetermined. This CDR3 comprises 13 residues. Germline V lookup: CDR1 GTSNPN, CDR2 SVGIG (reference sequence). V was cut by 2 bases and J by 0 bases, with 7 bases left in between. Here the CDR3 reads CAWSIAVNTEAFF. In DNA form, the CDR3 reads TGTGCCTGGAGTATTGCGGTGAACACTGAAGCTTTCTTT.

The rearrangement joins TRBV11-2 to TRBJ2-1, with D possibly being TRBD2 (6 bases). This CDR3 contains 13 residues. Germline V CDR1 and CDR2: SGHAT, FQNNGV. V was cut by 3 bases and J by 5 bases, with 8 bases left in between. The CDR3 bases are TGTGCCAGCAGCTTCCCGGGGGACAATGAGCAGTTCTTC. Amino acids: CASSFPGDNEQFF.

The chain is built from TRBV28 and TRBJ2-7, with D perhaps TRBD1 (6 bases). The CDR3 has 13 amino acids. Germline CDR1 reads MDHEN; CDR2 reads SYDVKM. The V gene lost 6 bases and the J gene lost 6 bases, with 15 bases spanning the gap. The DNA of the CDR3 is TGTGCCAGCAGGAAGGACAGACCGGGCGAGCAGTACTTC. Amino acids: CASRKDRPGEQYF.

This rearrangement joins TRBV27 to TRBJ1-4; D ambiguous. V gave up 4 bases and J gave up 0 bases, with 9 bases separating them. The CDR3 spans 15 residues. Germline V gene data show CDR1 as MNHEY and CDR2 as SMNVEV (reference sequence). The CDR3 nucleotides read TGTGCCAGCAGTTCCCTGGCCTCAACTAATGAAAAACTGTTTTTT. As protein: CASSSLASTNEKLFF.

The chain joins TRBV9 to TRBJ2-3, with 10 nucleotides matching TRBD1. The CDR3 length is 17 residues. Trimming removed 1 base from V and 4 bases from J; junction bases left unmatched: 9. From germline, CDR1 is SGDLS and CDR2 YYNGEE. CDR3 sequence reads: CASSVSLGQGWADTQYF. The CDR3 nucleotides read TGTGCCAGCAGCGTATCCTTGGGACAGGGGTGGGCAGATACGCAGTATTTT.

The chain has TRBV7-2 and TRBJ1-2, with unresolved D. V was clipped by 5 bases and J by 6 bases, with 10 bases between them. Germline lookup yields CDR1 SGHTA and CDR2 FQGNSA. The CDR3 loop spans 12 amino acids. The CDR3 loop reads CASSPRWDGYTF. The DNA of the CDR3 is TGTGCCAGCAGCCCCCGGTGGGATGGCTACACCTTC.

This rearrangement joins TRBV19 to TRBJ1-1, with a possible D match to TRBD1 (5 bases). This CDR3 is built from 15 residues. V dropped 0 bases and J dropped 0 bases, with 8 bases sitting between them. Germline V lookup: CDR1 LNHDA, CDR2 SQIVND (reference sequence). CDR3 loop: CASSIDGGVNTEAFF. The CDR3 bases are TGTGCCAGTAGTATAGATGGGGGAGTGAACACTGAAGCTTTCTTT.

The V and J genes are TRBV3-1 (or the pseudogene TRBV3-2) and TRBJ1-2, with D uncertain. Germline values: CDR1 LGHDT, CDR2 YNNKEL (reference sequence). The CDR3 length is 15 residues. The germline V and J ends were trimmed by 0 bases and 7 bases, with 15 bases remaining between them. CDR3 sequence: CASSQDLGVGVGYTF. As DNA, the CDR3 is TGTGCCAGCAGCCAAGATCTCGGCGTAGGCGTTGGCTACACCTTC.

This rearrangement joins TRBV19 to TRBJ2-7, with D perhaps given as TRBD1 or TRBD2 (5 bases each). Looked up from germline, CDR1 is LNHDA and CDR2 is SQIVND (reference sequence). V lost 3 bases to trimming and J lost 2 bases, with 11 bases between them. CDR3 size: 14 residues. CDR3 sequence: CASSMAGTTYEQYF. The CDR3 region has the DNA TGTGCCAGTAGTATGGCCGGGACCACCTACGAGCAGTACTTC.

The chain recombines TRBV6-5 with TRBJ2-2, with TRBD1 as a possible D gene (6 bases). The CDR3 spans 15 residues. CDR1 is MNHEY, CDR2 SVGAGI, per germline. V was clipped by 2 bases and J by 2 bases, with 9 bases between them. For the CDR3, the DNA is TGTGCCAGCAGTTACAACAGGGATAACACCGGGGAGCTGTTTTTT. Translating gives CASSYNRDNTGELFF.

V is TRBV9 and J is TRBJ1-2; D call uncertain. Germline assignment: CDR1 SGDLS and CDR2 YYNGEE. This CDR3 contains 11 residues. Between the trimmed V and J ends, which lost 0 bases and 7 bases, there was a span of 4 bases. The CDR3 DNA follows: TGTGCCAGCAGCGTAGTTACTGGCTACACCTTC. Its protein is CASSVVTGYTF.

The chain joins TRBV10-3 to TRBJ2-7; 9 bases line up with TRBD1. In germline, CDR1 is ENHRY, CDR2 SYGVKD. The CDR3 runs 13 residues. Trimming at V came to 7 bases and at J to 5 bases, leaving 6 bases not matched to a gene. The chain's CDR3 is CAIKGQGPHEQYF. The CDR3 nucleotides read TGTGCCATCAAGGGACAGGGCCCCCACGAGCAGTACTTC.

The rearrangement links TRBV7-9 to TRBJ1-5; 7 nucleotides agree with TRBD1. V shed 3 bases and J 5 bases; nucleotides not matched to a gene: 4. Germline assignment: CDR1 SEHNR and CDR2 FQNEAQ (reference sequence). The CDR3 consists of 14 residues. DNA of the CDR3: TGTGCCAGCAGCTTCGGACAGGATTATCAGCCCCAGCATTTT. Protein: CASSFGQDYQPQHF.

The gene calls are TRBV28 and TRBJ2-7; 11 bases line up with TRBD1. Germline CDR1 reads MDHEN; CDR2 reads SYDVKM. This CDR3 spans 15 amino acids. V lost 3 bases and J lost 4; bases outside the gene matches: 5. The CDR3 spells CASSFAGTGGYEQYF. CDR3 nucleotides: TGTGCCAGCAGTTTCGCCGGGACAGGGGGTTACGAGCAGTACTTC.

V and J are TRBV14 and TRBJ1-1; 8 bases map to TRBD1. Germline lookup yields CDR1 SGHDN and CDR2 FVKESK. CDR3 size: 14 residues. Trimming took 0 bases from V and 7 from J; bases not matched to a gene: 4. The DNA for the CDR3 is TGTGCCAGCAGCCAAGAGGACAGGGTGGGTGAAGCTTTCTTT. It translates to CASSQEDRVGEAFF.